The next 6 T cell receptor beta chains were all read from a single sample in a study of T cells in Graves' hyperthyroidism and ophthalmopathy. Amplified regions were TCR beta CDR3 sequences from RNA transcripts. During a first-round RT-PCR of the TCR CDR3, the HTBI primer set was used. TCRdb re-analysed the multiplex PCR reads in MiXCR, keeping a single row per CDR3 protein. This table holds under 350,000 distinct CDR3 sequences, 15% to 20% found once. The sample was blood. Every receptor here comes from a woman aged 45-65 years with Graves' hyperthyroidism.

CDR3 in DNA: TGTGCCAGCAGTGGCCGGGACAGCCTCCAAGAGACCCAGTACTTC. Translated: CASSGRDSLQETQYF. This sequence joins TRBV6-1 and TRBJ2-5; TRBD1 matches at 7 bases. With 4 bases clipped from V and 1 base from J, the junction kept 6 bases outside the gene matches. Germline CDR1 reads MNHNS; CDR2 reads SASEGT. The CDR3 extends over 15 amino acids.

This clonotype showed up many times. The chain joins TRBV12-3 or TRBV12-4 to TRBJ2-7; 10 bases are a match to TRBD1. The CDR3 loop spans 16 amino acids. With V trimmed by 1 base and J by 3 bases, 6 bases remained unmatched. The CDR3, as DNA: TGTGCCAGCAGTTTAGACCCCGGGACAGGGGACTACGAGCAGTACTTC. It yields the protein CASSLDPGTGDYEQYF.

This clonotype was seen only a few times. The chain is built from TRBV19 and TRBJ2-1; 8 bases line up with TRBD1. V was pared by 6 bases and J by 5 bases, with 9 bases of the junction left unmatched. The CDR3 sequence is 15 residues long. The germline gives CDR1 LNHDA, CDR2 SQIVND (reference sequence). This CDR3 reads CASRMTQTGDNEQFF. The CDR3 DNA is TGTGCCAGTAGGATGACCCAGACAGGGGACAATGAGCAGTTCTTC.

V is TRBV29-1 and J is TRBJ1-5, with TRBD1 as a possible D gene (6 bases). This CDR3 is 13 amino acids long. Germline V gene lookup returns CDR1 SQVTM and CDR2 ANQGSEA. V was cut by 1 base and J by 4 bases, with 8 bases left in between. CDR3 protein: CSVEVGANQPQHF. For the CDR3, the DNA is TGCAGCGTTGAAGTGGGGGCGAATCAGCCCCAGCATTTT.

V gene TRBV3-1 combines with J gene TRBJ2-1; no firm D call. Trimming cost V 6 bases and J 5 bases, with 11 bases left between them. CDR3 length: 13 residues. Germline lookup yields CDR1 LGHDT and CDR2 YNNKEL (reference sequence). The CDR3 DNA reads as TGTGCCAGCAGTCAGCGAGGAAACAATGAGCAGTTCTTC. Protein product: CASSQRGNNEQFF.

In its sample, this clonotype was seen many times. The chain recombines TRBV7-9 with TRBJ2-5, with 7 bases lining up with TRBD1. V was pared by 1 base and J by 5 bases, with 13 bases of the junction left unmatched. Looked up from germline, CDR1 is SEHNR and CDR2 is FQNEAQ (reference sequence). The length of the CDR3 is 17 residues. This CDR3 is CASSLGETGDVTETQYF. The CDR3 DNA follows: TGTGCCAGCAGCTTAGGAGAAACAGGGGACGTAACGGAGACCCAGTACTTC.